What follows are 25 T cell receptor beta chains derived from one specimen sequenced in a study of human T cells and chemical hapten exposure. From the RACE reads, TCRdb called clonotypes with MiXCR, one entry per CDR3 protein. The sample carries 250,000 or so distinct CDR3 sequences, roughly 7.4% recorded once. Time point given: pre-sensitization, week 0. Described treatment: therapeutic diphenylcyclopropenone sensitization with weekly scalp DPC. Sequencing was performed on whole blood, taken in connection with sensitization to the hapten diphenylcyclopropenone (DPC). Receptor source: a man aged 18-30 years with alopecia areata. Some clones in this sample may be carry-over from other donors' samples.

This clonotype appeared a few times. The CDR3 spells CASSLVWSSGPTDTQYF. The CDR3 DNA follows: TGTGCCAGCAGCTTAGTCTGGTCTAGCGGACCCACAGATACGCAGTATTTT. This chain links TRBV7-2 with TRBJ2-3; 7 bases align to TRBD2. V shed 1 base and J 2 bases; nucleotides not matched to a gene: 9. The germline CDR1 and CDR2 sequences are SGHTA and FQGNSA. The CDR3 consists of 17 residues.

The chain employs TRBV6-6 and TRBJ1-1, with D possibly TRBD1 on 6 matching bases. CDR3 length: 14 amino acids. The germline gives CDR1 MNHNY, CDR2 SVGAGI (reference sequence). V was shortened by 6 bases and J by 2 bases, with 13 bases between the two germline ends. The CDR3 DNA is TGTGCCAGCAGGTTAGGGACAAGCAACACTGAAGCTTTCTTT. Its protein product is CASRLGTSNTEAFF.

This clonotype was found a few times. The V gene is TRBV20-1, the J gene TRBJ1-6; D not certain. The CDR3 is made up of 13 amino acids. V lost 1 base and J lost 9, with 10 bases in between. The germline gives CDR1 DFQATT, CDR2 SNEGSKA (reference sequence). The CDR3 sequence: CSARGGRGSPLHF. CDR3 sequence (DNA): TGCAGTGCTAGAGGTGGACGGGGTTCACCCCTCCACTTT.

The chain recombines TRBV3-1 with TRBJ1-1; 8 positions agree with TRBD1. CDR3 length: 14 amino acids. The junction had 7 bases not matched to a gene; V was cut back by 4 bases and J by 6 bases. In germline, CDR1 is LGHDT, CDR2 YNNKEL (reference sequence). The CDR3 DNA follows: TGTGCCAGCAGCCGTGACAGGGGTCGGCCTGAAGCTTTCTTT. Residues: CASSRDRGRPEAFF.

The sample holds a few counts of this clonotype. The gene calls are TRBV5-1 and TRBJ1-1; the D gene is possibly TRBD1 (5 bases). This CDR3 has 14 residues. The V gene's germline CDR1 is SGHRS and CDR2 YFSETQ. Trimming cost V 0 bases and J 7 bases, with 13 bases left between them. As DNA, the CDR3 is TGCGCCAGCAGCTTGGTTTCCCGGGGCCTTGAAGCTTTCTTT. It yields the protein CASSLVSRGLEAFF.

The sample holds many counts of this clonotype. V and J are TRBV6-2 or TRBV6-3 and TRBJ1-1; the D gene is possibly TRBD1 (6 bases). Germline V gene lookup returns CDR1 MNHEY and CDR2 SVGEGT. The CDR3 is 14 residues long. V was pared by 4 bases and J by 2 bases, with 11 bases between. The CDR3 sequence: CASSSGGSNTEAFF. The CDR3 coding sequence is TGTGCCAGCAGTTCCGGGGGCTCCAACACTGAAGCTTTCTTT.

The genes are TRBV2 and TRBJ1-1, with D possibly being TRBD1 (6 bases). The ends were cut back, 8 bases at V and 4 bases at J, with 11 bases in the middle. Per the germline V gene, CDR1 is SNHLY and CDR2 is FYNNEI. The CDR3 has 12 residues. CDR3 sequence: CASGYRATEAFF. The DNA of the CDR3 is TGTGCCAGCGGTTACAGGGCCACTGAAGCTTTCTTT.

The chain carries TRBV7-3 and TRBJ1-1; 9 nucleotides line up with TRBD1. The trim removed 4 bases at V and 5 bases at J, leaving 5 bases unmatched. CDR1 and CDR2 (germline): SGHTA, FQGTGA. The CDR3 is 14 residues long. In DNA, the CDR3 is TGTGCCAGCAGCTCAACAGGGGGCAAAACTGAAGCTTTCTTT. Amino acid sequence: CASSSTGGKTEAFF.

In its sample, this clonotype was seen many times. This sequence joins TRBV3-1 and TRBJ1-2; TRBD1 matches 10 bases. Per germline, CDR1 LGHDT and CDR2 YNNKEL (reference sequence). The CDR3 is 15 residues long. J lost 4 bases, V lost 1 base, and 3 bases had no gene match. CDR3 bases: TGTGCCAGCAGCCAAGGGGGACAGGGGAGCTATGGCTACACCTTC. Translating it yields CASSQGGQGSYGYTF.

The chain employs TRBV7-8 and TRBJ1-4; D uncertain. Between the trimmed V and J ends, which lost 1 base and 6 bases, there was a span of 12 bases. Germline CDR1 SGHVS, CDR2 FQNEAQ. The CDR3 runs to 15 residues. The CDR3 is CASSLGFGGYEKLFF. CDR3 DNA: TGTGCCAGCAGCTTAGGTTTCGGCGGATATGAAAAACTGTTTTTT.

A few counts support this clonotype. The rearrangement joins TRBV29-1 to TRBJ2-5; D might be TRBD2 (5 bases). Germline V gene sequence: CDR1 SQVTM, CDR2 ANQGSEA. This CDR3 contains 11 residues. The CDR3, as DNA: TGCAACGGACGGGGTGTAGAGACCCAGTACTTC. It encodes CNGRGVETQYF.

This clonotype was seen repeatedly, ten times or more. CDR3 sequence: CASSQGGGPGNTIYF. The CDR3 bases are TGCGCCAGCAGCCAAGGGGGAGGGCCTGGAAACACCATATATTTT. V usage is TRBV4-3 and J usage is TRBJ1-3; D is unclear. Germline CDR1 and CDR2: LGHNA and YSLEER. This CDR3 is 15 amino acids long. The V gene lost 1 base and the J gene lost 2 bases, with 9 bases spanning the gap.

This clonotype was picked up a small number of times. This chain links TRBV24-1 with TRBJ1-4; D is undetermined. Germline assignment: CDR1 KGHDR and CDR2 SFDVKD. Trimming took 9 bases from V and 4 from J, leaving 14 bases between them. CDR3 length: 14 amino acids. CDR3 DNA: TGTGCCACCCGTCCGAGTAGGAATAATGAAAAACTGTTTTTT. It translates to CATRPSRNNEKLFF.

This clonotype appeared many times. The chain couples TRBV7-2 to TRBJ1-6, with unresolved D. Trimming cost V 1 base and J 7 bases, with 11 bases left between them. Germline V gene lookup returns CDR1 SGHTA and CDR2 FQGNSA. The CDR3 has 15 amino acids. The CDR3, as DNA: TGTGCCAGCAGCTTAGAGCGGCTGAAAAATTCACCCCTCCACTTT. Its translation: CASSLERLKNSPLHF.

This clonotype was counted ten times or more. The chain is built from TRBV27 and TRBJ1-1, with a weak D call TRBD1 (5 bases). Trimming took 6 bases from V and 3 from J, leaving 11 bases between them. CDR3 length: 13 residues. The germline gives CDR1 MNHEY, CDR2 SMNVEV (reference sequence). The CDR3 here is CASSRERDTEAFF. CDR3 DNA: TGTGCCAGCAGCAGGGAAAGGGACACTGAAGCTTTCTTT.

A few counts support this clonotype. J is TRBJ1-1 and V is TRBV27; the D gene is possibly TRBD1 (5 bases). Germline V gene lookup returns CDR1 MNHEY and CDR2 SMNVEV (reference sequence). The CDR3 is 13 amino acids. V was shortened by 6 bases and J by 10 bases, with 18 bases between the two germline ends. As DNA, the CDR3 is TGTGCCAGCAGCCCTGGGACTCCCCTACGAGCTTTCTTT. It encodes CASSPGTPLRAFF.

The chain has TRBV20-1 and TRBJ1-5; D is possibly TRBD1 (5 bases). Trimming stripped 1 base from V and 3 bases from J, with 13 bases between. The CDR3 is 15 residues long. Per the germline V gene, CDR1 is DFQATT and CDR2 is SNEGSKA (reference sequence). Here the CDR3 reads CSARAPGLLNQPQHF. The CDR3 DNA reads TGCAGTGCTAGAGCCCCGGGGCTTCTCAATCAGCCCCAGCATTTT.

This clonotype was counted only a few times. The rearrangement uses TRBV6-1 and TRBJ1-5; D perhaps matches TRBD1 (5 bases). The germline V gene has CDR1 MNHNS and CDR2 SASEGT. There are 14 residues in the CDR3. Trimming cost V 2 bases and J 6 bases, with 11 bases left between them. CDR3 DNA sequence: TGTGCCAGCAGTGAACCAGGGTTACGTCAGCCCCAGCATTTT. Encoded protein: CASSEPGLRQPQHF.

This clonotype has a count of ten or more. V usage is TRBV28 and J usage is TRBJ2-1; a weak D match, TRBD1 (6 bases). V was pared by 3 bases and J by 1 base, with 10 bases between. Per the germline V gene, CDR1 is MDHEN and CDR2 is SYDVKM. The CDR3 runs 15 residues. DNA of the CDR3: TGTGCCAGCAGTTTGTGGCAGGGGTCCTACAATGAGCAGTTCTTC. It specifies CASSLWQGSYNEQFF.

The rearrangement uses TRBV2 and TRBJ2-3; no reliable D call. Germline CDR1 reads SNHLY; CDR2 reads FYNNEI. V was clipped by 2 bases and J by 0 bases, with 9 bases between them. The length of the CDR3 is 15 residues. CDR3 loop: CASSESPESTDTQYF. The CDR3 nucleotides read TGTGCCAGCAGTGAAAGTCCAGAAAGCACAGATACGCAGTATTTT.

This clonotype was counted ten times or more. The chain joins TRBV11-1 to TRBJ1-4; D is possibly TRBD1 (5 bases). From germline, CDR1 is SGHAT and CDR2 FQDESV (reference sequence). The CDR3 is 17 residues long. V was trimmed by 1 base and J by 6 bases, leaving 18 bases between them. In nucleotides, the CDR3 is TGTGCCAGCAGCTTAGGGGACGGAGGATCGTTTTATGAAAAACTGTTTTTT. It yields the protein CASSLGDGGSFYEKLFF.

The rearrangement links TRBV7-9 to TRBJ2-3; D is unresolved. The CDR3 runs to 15 residues. V was cut by 1 base and J by 1 base, with 9 bases left in between. CDR1 is SEHNR, CDR2 FQNEAQ, per germline (reference sequence). The chain's CDR3 is CASSLGAWGTDTQYF. The CDR3 region has the DNA TGTGCCAGCAGCTTAGGCGCATGGGGCACAGATACGCAGTATTTT.

This clonotype was seen ten or more times. The chain couples TRBV6-5 to TRBJ2-3; TRBD2 might be the D (5 bases). The germline gives CDR1 MNHEY, CDR2 SVGAGI. V was pared by 0 bases and J by 0 bases, with 7 bases between. The CDR3 has 15 amino acids. CDR3 residues: CASSYSRVSTDTQYF. The CDR3, as DNA: TGTGCCAGCAGTTACTCGAGGGTGAGCACAGATACGCAGTATTTT.

This clonotype showed up just a few times. The genes are TRBV29-1 and TRBJ2-7, with D perhaps TRBD1 or TRBD2 (5 bases each). Trimming left V 6 bases short and J 1 base short, with 16 bases between. CDR1 is SQVTM and CDR2 is ANQGSEA in the germline V gene. The CDR3 totals 14 residues. This chain's CDR3 is CSVYIGDPSYEQYF. Here the CDR3 DNA reads TGCAGCGTGTACATTGGGGACCCGTCCTACGAGCAGTACTTC.

This clonotype was observed at least ten times. The V and J genes are TRBV28 and TRBJ1-5, with D tentatively TRBD1 (5 bases). The CDR3 contains 15 residues. Per the germline V gene, CDR1 is MDHEN and CDR2 is SYDVKM. The ends were cut back, 6 bases at V and 1 base at J, with 13 bases in the middle. The chain's CDR3 is CASRQGYTSNQPQHF. CDR3 in DNA: TGTGCCAGCAGGCAGGGATACACAAGCAATCAGCCCCAGCATTTT.